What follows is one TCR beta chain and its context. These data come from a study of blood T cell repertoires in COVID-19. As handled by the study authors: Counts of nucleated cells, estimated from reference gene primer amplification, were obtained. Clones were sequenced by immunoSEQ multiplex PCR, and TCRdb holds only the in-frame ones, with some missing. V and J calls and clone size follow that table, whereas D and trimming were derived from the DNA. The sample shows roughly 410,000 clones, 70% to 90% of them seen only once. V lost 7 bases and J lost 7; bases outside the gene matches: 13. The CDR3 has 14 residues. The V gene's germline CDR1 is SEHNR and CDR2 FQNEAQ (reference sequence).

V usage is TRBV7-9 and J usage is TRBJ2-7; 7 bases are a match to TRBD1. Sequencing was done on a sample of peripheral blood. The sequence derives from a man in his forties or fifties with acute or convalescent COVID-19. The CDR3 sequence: CASTRGQQLREQYF. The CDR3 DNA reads TGTGCCAGCACCCGGGGACAGCAATTACGGGAGCAGTACTTC.